This T cell receptor beta chain is drawn from a study of regulatory T cells in long-lasting Graves disease. Specified time point: newly diagnosed GD, antithyroid drugs for less than 3 months. The TCR library was made from RNA extracted from PBMCs. CDR3 length: 16 residues. Per the germline V gene, CDR1 is MNHNS and CDR2 is SASEGT. The ends were cut back, 5 bases at V and 4 bases at J, with 18 bases in the middle. Both iRepertoire HTBI primers and Arm-PCR of CDR3 regions were used to build the TCR beta libraries. TCRdb used MiXCR to reprocess the multiplex PCR reads, holding one entry per CDR3 protein. The data show around 500,000 distinct CDR3 sequences, roughly a sixth seen once. This clonotype has a count of ten or more. These records were also assigned to another study, of T cells in Graves' hyperthyroidism and ophthalmopathy. As that report states: Absent ophthalmopathy progression within 18 months defined stable Graves' hyperthyroidism.

The V and J genes are TRBV6-1 and TRBJ1-3; D is ambiguous. Sequences were derived from peripheral blood mononuclear cells (PBMCs), sampled at new diagnosis, from a patient treated with antithyroid drugs. The receptor comes from a middle-aged woman with Graves disease. CDR3 loop: CASSPGPSVTGNTIYF. DNA for the CDR3: TGTGCCAGCAGTCCCGGACCGTCAGTGACGGGAAACACCATATATTTT.